This T cell receptor beta chain was retrieved from a study of OX40 agonist ivuxolimab in advanced cancers. Study-level background: Ivuxolimab was an agonistic, fully human IgG2 monoclonal antibody directed against OX40 (CD134), a costimulatory receptor. Of the approximately 50 dose-escalation patients, hepatocellular carcinoma was present in around 19, melanoma in approximately 15, renal cell carcinoma in 9 and head and neck cancer in 9. The purpose of peripheral TCRbeta sequencing was to test whether ivuxolimab changed TCR sequence diversity and led to clonal T-cell expansion. The paper covers the monotherapy dose-escalation part of the phase I ivuxolimab trial, which included N ≈ 50 patients. Partial responses were achieved by three dose-escalation patients, of whom one had hepatocellular carcinoma and two had cutaneous melanoma. Prior anti-PD-1, anti-PD-L1 or anti-CTLA-4 therapy was permitted, and checkpoint inhibitors had been received by about 36% of dose-escalation patients. Intravenous ivuxolimab was administered to patients every 2 weeks at six dose levels: 0.01, 0.1, 0.3, 1.5, 3 and 10 mg/kg. The dose-escalation cohort was about 87% male with a mean age of about 58 years, ranging from about 20 to 80. Summary of the overall study and its limitations: At doses of 0.1 to 3.0 mg/kg, clonal expansion of both CD4+ and CD8+ T cells in blood was seen between baseline and week 6. Low levels of normalized T-cell clonal expansion were also shown by some nonresponding patients. On average, CD8+ T cells showed more expanded clones than CD4+ T cells after ivuxolimab. In partial responders in the 0.1-3.0 mg/kg groups, normalized peripheral clonal expansion was found to be among the lowest, especially among CD8+ T cells. The antigen specificity of the clonally expanded peripheral T cells was not determined.

Patients with a history of autoimmune disease or receiving systemic immunosuppression were excluded from the trial. Peripheral blood for TCR sequencing was collected from all dose cohorts at baseline, on cycle 4 day 1, and on cycle 7 day 1. The samples were taken from a phase I, first-in-human, multicenter, open-label dose-escalation trial of ivuxolimab. Adults with locally advanced or metastatic head and neck squamous cell, hepatocellular, melanoma or renal cell carcinoma were enrolled in the trial. CD4+ and CD8+ T cells were sorted separately from peripheral blood before TCR sequencing. Points on this clone: Its target antigen remains unknown. Base qualities are not recorded, but no much larger clone differs from it by a single base.

The CDR3 contains 16 residues, cysteine and phenylalanine counted. Only CDR3 DNA remains: 48 bases, in frame from the first base. The germline V gene yields MNHNS for CDR1 and SASEGT for CDR2. Trimming costs V 4 bases and J 2 bases, and their ends lie 16 bases apart. Genomic DNA was extracted from sorted cells for sequencing of the TCRbeta CDR3 region. TCRbeta CDR3 regions were sequenced using the immunoSEQ Assay. TCRdb's version of the immuneACCESS table is confined to in-frame rearrangements and falls short of the full clone set. An unresolved V gene accounts for under half of the shortfall where checked; the remainder is of unknown origin. For this sample the table gives around 70,000 clones, of which approximately 81% were detected only once. The ten biggest clones cover about 4.1% of the sample.

The sequence is built from TRBV6-1 and TRBJ2-3; the D gene is perhaps TRBD2, on 6 matching bases. The source material was CD4+ or CD8+ T cells sorted from blood, sampled in a trial of the OX40 agonist ivuxolimab. This TCR was recovered from an adult with an advanced solid tumor such as melanoma, head and neck, liver or kidney cancer. The nucleotide sequence reads as follows: TGTGCCAGCAGTGGGGATAGCGGAGGGATCACAGATACGCAGTATTTT. Its protein is CASSGDSGGITDTQYF.